Following are 9 T cell receptor beta chains from one sample sequenced in a study of cytomegalovirus exposure and HLA in healthy donors. The PCR was carried out with 60 Vbeta primers and 13 Jbeta primers. Measured with immunoSEQ multiplex PCR; TCRdb has only the in-frame clones, and not every one. The data show around 120,000 clones, with roughly 82% seen just once and less than 3.5% held by the top ten. Specimen: PBMCs. All receptors derive from a man aged 45-60 years in good health and CMV-seronegative.

Worth noting for this clone: One end of the junction fails to match germline, which may point to a read error. The V and J genes are TRBV7-7 and TRBJ2-7; 7 bases agree with TRBD1. The CDR3 runs to 13 residues. In germline, CDR1 is SSHAT, CDR2 FNYEAQ (reference sequence). The CDR3 nucleotides are TGTGCTAGCAGCCCGGGACAGCAATACGAGCAGTACTTC. It yields the protein CASSPGQQYEQYF.

The V gene is TRBV18, the J gene TRBJ1-3; D might be TRBD1 (6 bases). V lost 6 bases and J 4 bases, leaving 22 bases between the germline ends. CDR3 length equals 17 residues. Per germline, CDR1 KGHSH and CDR2 LQKENI. CDR3 coding DNA: TGTGCCAGCTCGCCCTACACAATTCAGGGGTCCGGAAACACCATATATTTT. Protein sequence: CASSPYTIQGSGNTIYF.

The rearrangement links TRBV19 to TRBJ1-6; tentative D call: TRBD1 (6 bases). Looked up from germline, CDR1 is LNHDA and CDR2 is SQIVND (reference sequence). Trimming took off 3 bases at V and 10 bases at J, with 16 bases between the two ends. This CDR3 spans 15 amino acids. Written as DNA, the CDR3 is TGTGCCAGTAGTATGGTTGGGGGGGCAGGATCACCCCTCCACTTT. Translated, it gives CASSMVGGAGSPLHF.

About this clone itself: This sample includes further DNA sequences coding for the same CDR3. The chain employs TRBV5-1 and TRBJ2-5, with no clear D. Germline V gene sequence: CDR1 SGHRS, CDR2 YFSETQ. The CDR3 is 13 amino acids. Deletions cut 0 bases from V and 3 bases from J, with 6 bases between. Here the CDR3 reads CASSLVPEETQYF. CDR3 bases: TGCGCCAGCAGCTTGGTTCCCGAAGAGACCCAGTACTTC.

The J gene is TRBJ2-5, the V gene TRBV15, with 11 bases fitting TRBD1. The closer fit of TRBJ2-7 to the DNA end suggests the J call may be wrong. The germline gives CDR1 LNHNV, CDR2 YYDKDF (reference sequence). The CDR3 is 16 amino acids. As DNA, the CDR3 is TGTGCCACCAGCAGAGATCTCCCGGGACAGGGGGACGAGCAGTACTTC. This codes for CATSRDLPGQGDEQYF.

This chain uses TRBV19 with TRBJ1-3; TRBD1 matches 7 bases. V trimming: 8 bases; J trimming: 3 bases; junction bases outside the gene matches: 4. The CDR3 loop spans 13 amino acids. CDR1 and CDR2 from the germline V gene are LNHDA and SQIVND (reference sequence). CDR3 protein: CASVGQVGNTIYF. The DNA of the CDR3 is TGTGCCAGTGTTGGACAGGTTGGAAACACCATATATTTT.

This chain links TRBV6-6 with TRBJ1-6, with TRBD1 matching 7 bases. The V and J ends lost 6 bases and 0 bases, in that order; junction bases with no gene match: 5. Germline CDR1 and CDR2: MNHNY and SVGAGI (reference sequence). This CDR3 has 16 amino acids. In DNA form, the CDR3 reads TGTGCCAGCAGGTCGGGACAGATCTCCTATAATTCACCCCTCCACTTT. Amino acids: CASRSGQISYNSPLHF.

This clone was seen a few times. The chain recombines TRBV5-4 with TRBJ1-6, with 7 bases identical to TRBD1. This CDR3 spans 16 amino acids. J lost 0 bases, V lost 3 bases, and 3 bases had no gene match. The germline CDR1 and CDR2 sequences are SGHNT and YYREEE (reference sequence). The chain's CDR3 is CASSSPGGSYNSPLHF. The CDR3 bases are TGTGCCAGCAGCTCTCCAGGGGGCTCCTATAATTCACCCCTCCACTTT.

This rearrangement joins TRBV9 to TRBJ1-3, with 7 bases lining up with TRBD1. V was clipped by 0 bases and J by 0 bases; unmatched bases: 6. Germline lookup yields CDR1 SGDLS and CDR2 YYNGEE. This CDR3 is 17 amino acids long. CDR3 sequence reads: CASSVGDSLTSGNTIYF. CDR3 sequence (DNA): TGTGCCAGCAGCGTAGGGGACAGTTTAACCTCTGGAAACACCATATATTTT.